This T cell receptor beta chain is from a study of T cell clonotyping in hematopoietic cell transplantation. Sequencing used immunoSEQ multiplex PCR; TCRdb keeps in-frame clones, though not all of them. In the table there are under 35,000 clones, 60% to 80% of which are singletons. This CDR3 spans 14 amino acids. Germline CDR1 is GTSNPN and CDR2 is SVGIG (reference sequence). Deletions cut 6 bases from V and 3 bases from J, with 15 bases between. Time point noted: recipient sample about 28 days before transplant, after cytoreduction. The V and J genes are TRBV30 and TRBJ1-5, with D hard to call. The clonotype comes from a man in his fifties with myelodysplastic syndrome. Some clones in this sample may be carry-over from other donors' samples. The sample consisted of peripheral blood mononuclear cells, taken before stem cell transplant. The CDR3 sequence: CACDIGGPNQPQHF. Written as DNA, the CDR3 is TGTGCCTGTGACATCGGAGGGCCCAATCAGCCCCAGCATTTT.